A single sample gave rise to the 13 T cell receptor beta chains below, sequenced in a study of blood T cell repertoires in COVID-19. Assay used: immunoSEQ multiplex PCR; TCRdb lists only in-frame clones, some missing. Among over 250,000 clones listed, approximately 84% were seen once. Sequencing input: peripheral blood. The receptors here all came from a human donor with COVID-19, enrolled during active disease. The donor label of this sample is uncertain.

This clone was seen a single time. This rearrangement joins TRBV24-1 to TRBJ2-5; D perhaps matches TRBD2 (5 bases). Germline V CDR1 and CDR2: KGHDR, SFDVKD. Trimming removed 4 bases from V and 1 base from J, with 15 bases in between. The CDR3 spans 16 residues. CDR3 nucleotide sequence: TGTGCCACCAGTGACCCCAACCCAGAGGGCCAAGAGACCCAGTACTTC. Its protein product is CATSDPNPEGQETQYF.

V gene TRBV19 combines with J gene TRBJ1-5, with D unclear. Trimming removed 5 bases at V and 4 bases at J, with 15 bases between. CDR3 length: 15 residues. The V gene's germline CDR1 is LNHDA and CDR2 SQIVND (reference sequence). In nucleotides, the CDR3 is TGTGCCAGTAGTCTAAGGGAGTACGGTAATCAGCCCCAGCATTTT. It specifies CASSLREYGNQPQHF.

This clone was seen just once. This chain links TRBV9 with TRBJ2-6; no reliable D call. The CDR3 contains 14 residues. Trimming cost V 3 bases and J 1 base, with 5 bases left between them. Germline V gene sequence: CDR1 SGDLS, CDR2 YYNGEE. CDR3 sequence reads: CASSANSGANVLTF. The CDR3 bases are TGTGCCAGCAGCGCCAATTCTGGGGCCAACGTCCTGACTTTC.

This clone showed up just a few times. The rearrangement links TRBV27 to TRBJ2-7, with no clear D. Germline V gives CDR1 MNHEY, CDR2 SMNVEV (reference sequence). V was cut by 5 bases and J by 7 bases, with 18 bases left in between. The CDR3 loop spans 14 amino acids. The CDR3 region is CASSLDPVGREQYF. The CDR3 DNA reads as TGTGCCAGCAGTCTAGACCCGGTCGGTCGAGAGCAGTACTTC.

The V and J genes are TRBV30 and TRBJ1-4, with D possibly matching TRBD1 (5 bases). The CDR3 is made up of 14 amino acids. The germline V and J ends were trimmed by 3 bases and 6 bases, with 14 bases remaining between them. The V gene's germline CDR1 is GTSNPN and CDR2 SVGIG (reference sequence). The CDR3 reads CAWREERGHEKLFF. Here the CDR3 DNA reads TGTGCCTGGAGGGAAGAAAGGGGCCATGAAAAACTGTTTTTT.

The chain combines TRBV7-9 with TRBJ2-5, with 8 bases aligning to TRBD1. CDR3 length equals 14 residues. Germline CDR1 is SEHNR and CDR2 is FQNEAQ (reference sequence). J lost 2 bases, V lost 6 bases, and 5 bases had no gene match. CDR3 protein: CASSIGQGQETQYF. Written as DNA, the CDR3 is TGTGCCAGCAGTATCGGACAGGGACAAGAGACCCAGTACTTC.

The V call is TRBV2, the J call TRBJ2-7; the match to TRBD1 covers 7 bases. The CDR3 spans 13 residues. Looked up from germline, CDR1 is SNHLY and CDR2 is FYNNEI. J lost 9 bases, V lost 6 bases, and 11 bases had no gene match. CDR3 nucleotide sequence: TGTGCCAGCAGCCGACGACAGGGCATTGGGCAGTACTTC. Its protein is CASSRRQGIGQYF.

Written as DNA, the CDR3 is TGTGCCAGCAGCCCCCAGGGCCTCAAAATCAATGAGCAGTTCTTC. Residues: CASSPQGLKINEQFF. The chain links TRBV13 to TRBJ2-1; tentative D call: TRBD1 (5 bases). This CDR3 spans 15 amino acids. The V end lost 5 bases, the J end lost 6 bases, and 17 bases lay between the germline ends. The germline V gene encodes CDR1 PRHDT and CDR2 FYEKMQ (reference sequence).

Concerning this clone itself: The sample has other DNA sequences that encode this CDR3 too. The chain couples TRBV28 to TRBJ2-3; 10 bases fit TRBD2. Germline V gene data show CDR1 as MDHEN and CDR2 as SYDVKM. The CDR3 runs 13 residues. Unmatched junction bases numbered 2, after V lost 9 bases and J lost 2 bases. CDR3 sequence: CASGTSDTDTQYF. The CDR3 DNA sequence: TGTGCCAGTGGGACTAGCGACACAGATACGCAGTATTTT.

The chain has TRBV21-1 and TRBJ1-1; the table's D call of TRBD1 was not tested on the DNA. TRBV21-1 is deemed a pseudogene. The CDR3 contains 13 residues. The CDR3 loop is CASSTQGEVRAFF. The CDR3 DNA is TGTGCCAGCAGCACACAGGGGGAGGTACGGGCTTTCTTT.

This clone was counted a few times. V is TRBV7-9 and J is TRBJ2-7, with D maybe TRBD1 (6 bases). This CDR3 region has 16 residues. V was clipped by 4 bases and J by 2 bases, with 18 bases between them. CDR1 is SEHNR and CDR2 is FQNEAQ in the germline V gene (reference sequence). Here the CDR3 DNA reads TGTGCCAGCAGCTCCGGACAGAAAGGCCCTCCCTACGAGCAGTACTTC. Its translation is CASSSGQKGPPYEQYF.

This chain links TRBV11-1 with TRBJ2-3; D perhaps matches TRBD1 (5 bases). V was clipped by 7 bases and J by 0 bases, with 14 bases between them. CDR3 length: 15 residues. Germline lookup yields CDR1 SGHAT and CDR2 FQDESV (reference sequence). The CDR3 DNA reads as TGTGCCAGCACCCCCCAACAGGCTAGCACAGATACGCAGTATTTT. This encodes CASTPQQASTDTQYF. The entire variable domain, with the rest obtained from reference TRBV11-1 and TRBJ2-3, is as follows: EAEVAQSPRYKITEKSQAVAFWCDPISGHATLYWYRQILGQGPELLVQFQDESVVDDSQLPKDRFSAERLKGVDSTLKIQPAELGDSAMYLCASTPQQASTDTQYFGPGTRLTVL.

J is TRBJ2-7 and V is TRBV7-6; TRBD2 agrees at 11 bases. This CDR3 contains 16 residues. V trimming: 5 bases; J trimming: 2 bases; junction bases outside the gene matches: 8. Germline V lookup: CDR1 SGHVS, CDR2 FNYEAQ. DNA of the CDR3: TGTGCCAGCAGCCAGGGAACTAGCGGGAGAACCTACGAGCAGTACTTC. Amino acids: CASSQGTSGRTYEQYF.